Shown below are 18 T cell receptor beta chains from a single sample sequenced in a study of blood T cell repertoires in COVID-19. Profiling relied on immunoSEQ multiplex PCR, and the TCRdb table lists in-frame clones only, not all of them. This table holds 250,000 to 350,000 clones, approximately 81% found once. The sample consisted of PBMCs or T cells enriched from blood (not recorded which). The receptors stem from a woman in her 50s who had recovered from COVID-19.

The CDR3: CASSMVRNTEAFF. CDR3 in DNA: TGTGCCAGTAGTATGGTGAGGAACACTGAAGCTTTCTTT. This chain uses TRBV19 with TRBJ1-1; D not certain. The CDR3 is made up of 13 amino acids. V lost 3 bases, J lost 1 base, and 6 bases lay in between. Germline V gene sequence: CDR1 LNHDA, CDR2 SQIVND (reference sequence).

This chain connects TRBV14 to TRBJ2-7; TRBD1 matches 9 bases. Germline V gene lookup returns CDR1 SGHDN and CDR2 FVKESK. This CDR3 contains 15 residues. V was clipped by 3 bases and J by 3 bases; unmatched bases: 6. The CDR3 is CASSQDRGSIYEQYF. CDR3 coding DNA: TGTGCCAGCAGCCAGGACAGGGGTTCAATCTACGAGCAGTACTTC.

V is TRBV7-9 and J is TRBJ2-2, with 8 bases lining up with TRBD1. This CDR3 has 15 amino acids. Germline V gives CDR1 SEHNR, CDR2 FQNEAQ (reference sequence). The trim removed 5 bases at V and 1 base at J, leaving 3 bases unmatched. This chain's CDR3 is CASSPGTGNTGELFF. The CDR3 coding sequence is TGTGCCAGCAGCCCTGGGACAGGGAACACCGGGGAGCTGTTTTTT. The full variable domain, completed using reference TRBV7-9 and TRBJ2-2, is DTGVSQNPRHKITKRGQNVTFRCDPISEHNRLYWYRQTLGQGPEFLTYFQNEAQLEKSRLLSDRFSAERPKGSFSTLEIQRTEQGDSAMYLCASSPGTGNTGELFFGEGSRLTVL.

This chain connects TRBV3-1 (or the pseudogene TRBV3-2) to TRBJ2-1, with D possibly being TRBD2 (6 bases). Trimming cost V 4 bases and J 3 bases, with 16 bases left between them. The CDR3 has 16 amino acids. Germline CDR1 reads LGHDT; CDR2 reads YNNKEL (reference sequence). For the CDR3, the DNA is TGTGCCAGCAGCCCGCCCCTAGCGAGAGTCTACAATGAGCAGTTCTTC. Its protein is CASSPPLARVYNEQFF.

This chain joins TRBV3-1 (or the pseudogene TRBV3-2) and TRBJ2-7, with D maybe TRBD2 (6 bases). This CDR3 spans 14 amino acids. Trimming took off 0 bases at V and 7 bases at J, with 13 bases between the two ends. The germline gives CDR1 LGHDT, CDR2 YNNKEL (reference sequence). The CDR3 reads CASSQDLEGREQYF. The CDR3 DNA reads TGTGCCAGCAGCCAAGATCTGGAGGGGCGGGAGCAGTACTTC.

This clone was seen a few times. This chain joins TRBV7-3 and TRBJ1-6, with 9 bases identical to TRBD1. Germline CDR1 and CDR2: SGHTA and FQGTGA. The CDR3 length is 14 residues. J gave up 7 bases and V 5 bases, and 3 bases lay outside the gene matches. The CDR3 nucleotides read TGTGCCAGCAGCGACGGGACAGGGAATTCACCCCTCCACTTT. This sequence encodes CASSDGTGNSPLHF.

V gene TRBV15 combines with J gene TRBJ2-3; the match to TRBD2 covers 8 bases. V lost 0 bases and J lost 0; bases outside the gene matches: 5. Germline V gives CDR1 LNHNV, CDR2 YYDKDF (reference sequence). The CDR3 has 17 amino acids. Written as DNA, the CDR3 is TGTGCCACCAGCAGAGATCTGACTAGCGCAAGCACAGATACGCAGTATTTT. This translates into CATSRDLTSASTDTQYF.

The J gene is TRBJ2-4, the V gene TRBV5-6; 9 bases line up with TRBD1. There are 16 residues in the CDR3. Germline trimming cut 0 bases from V and 8 bases from J; bases unmatched to any gene: 9. Germline CDR1 and CDR2: SGHDT and YYEEEE. CDR3 nucleotides: TGTGCCAGCAGCTTGGCCAGGACAGGGGCTGTAGACATTCAGTACTTC. Protein: CASSLARTGAVDIQYF.

This clone has just one count. The CDR3 DNA is TGTGCCAGCAGGTCGATTTTAGGCACAGATACGCAGTATTTT. Translating it yields CASRSILGTDTQYF. The chain recombines TRBV2 with TRBJ2-3, with D unresolved. The CDR3 has 14 amino acids. V lost 6 bases and J 1 base, leaving 11 bases between the germline ends. Germline CDR1 is SNHLY and CDR2 is FYNNEI.

The chain is built from TRBV11-2 and TRBJ2-2; tentatively, D is TRBD2 (5 bases). Germline V gene lookup returns CDR1 SGHAT and CDR2 FQNNGV. Trimming pared 5 bases from V and 3 bases from J, leaving 16 bases between. The length of the CDR3 is 16 residues. The CDR3 sequence is CASSTRRAWDTGELFF. The CDR3 nucleotides are TGTGCCAGCAGCACAAGGCGGGCTTGGGACACCGGGGAGCTGTTTTTT.

V is TRBV20-1 and J is TRBJ2-3, with D perhaps TRBD1 (6 bases). The CDR3 length is 15 residues. Trimming removed 3 bases from V and 4 bases from J, with 17 bases in between. CDR1 and CDR2 (germline): DFQATT, SNEGSKA (reference sequence). The CDR3 sequence: CSASLTGLRADTQYF. The DNA for the CDR3 is TGCAGTGCTAGTTTAACAGGGTTGCGGGCAGATACGCAGTATTTT.

V and J are TRBV19 and TRBJ1-5; perhaps TRBD1 as D (5 bases). Germline V gene sequence: CDR1 LNHDA, CDR2 SQIVND (reference sequence). V dropped 5 bases and J dropped 7 bases, with 12 bases sitting between them. This CDR3 is built from 13 residues. CDR3 sequence reads: CASSFTGGQPQHF. In DNA form, the CDR3 reads TGTGCCAGTAGTTTTACAGGCGGCCAGCCCCAGCATTTT. Full variable domain (rest looked up from reference TRBV19 and TRBJ1-5): DGGITQSPKYLFRKEGQNVTLSCEQNLNHDAMYWYRQDPGQGLRLIYYSQIVNDFQKGDIAEGYSVSREKKESFPLTVTSAQKNPTAFYLCASSFTGGQPQHFGDGTRLSIL.

This sequence joins TRBV19 and TRBJ1-5, with 9 bases lining up with TRBD1. J gave up 8 bases and V 6 bases, and 5 bases lay outside the gene matches. Germline-derived CDR1 and CDR2 are LNHDA and SQIVND (reference sequence). CDR3 length: 13 residues. The CDR3 reads CASRDRGWEPQHF. The CDR3 DNA reads as TGTGCCAGTAGGGACAGGGGCTGGGAGCCCCAGCATTTT.

This clone appeared a few times. This chain joins TRBV2 and TRBJ1-6; D perhaps matches TRBD1 (5 bases). This CDR3 region has 14 residues. Between the trimmed V and J ends, which lost 5 bases and 5 bases, there was a span of 10 bases. Per germline, CDR1 SNHLY and CDR2 FYNNEI. The DNA of the CDR3 is TGTGCCAGCAGTACCCTAGGGGATAATTCACCCCTCCACTTT. Residues: CASSTLGDNSPLHF.

V usage is TRBV19 and J usage is TRBJ1-2; a weak D match, TRBD1 (5 bases). The CDR3 contains 14 residues. From germline, CDR1 is LNHDA and CDR2 SQIVND (reference sequence). Trimming removed 5 bases from V and 8 bases from J, with 18 bases in between. The CDR3 spells CASSRSAQGTGYTF. CDR3 sequence (DNA): TGTGCCAGTAGTCGTTCCGCCCAGGGAACCGGCTACACCTTC. Full variable domain (rest looked up from reference TRBV19 and TRBJ1-2): DGGITQSPKYLFRKEGQNVTLSCEQNLNHDAMYWYRQDPGQGLRLIYYSQIVNDFQKGDIAEGYSVSREKKESFPLTVTSAQKNPTAFYLCASSRSAQGTGYTFGSGTRLTVV.

The chain recombines TRBV11-2 with TRBJ1-5; D is ambiguous. The CDR3 covers 13 residues. Germline CDR1 SGHAT, CDR2 FQNNGV. V lost 2 bases, J lost 4 bases, and 6 bases lay in between. The CDR3 protein is CASSLSGNQPQHF. Here the CDR3 DNA reads TGTGCCAGCAGCTTATCGGGGAATCAGCCCCAGCATTTT.

V and J are TRBV5-6 and TRBJ1-5; TRBD1 aligns across 7 bases. V trimming: 1 base; J trimming: 5 bases; junction bases outside the gene matches: 6. CDR3 size: 15 residues. Germline CDR1 SGHDT, CDR2 YYEEEE. The CDR3 region is CASSLLQGQDQPQHF. DNA of the CDR3: TGTGCCAGCAGCTTGCTACAGGGGCAGGATCAGCCCCAGCATTTT.

The chain joins TRBV12-5 to TRBJ1-2; D is unresolved. Deletions cut 6 bases from V and 4 bases from J, with 12 bases between. Germline lookup yields CDR1 LGHNT and CDR2 FRNRAP. This CDR3 is 13 amino acids long. The CDR3: CASGFEVGYGYTF. CDR3 nucleotide sequence: TGTGCTAGTGGGTTCGAGGTTGGCTATGGCTACACCTTC.